Listed here are 5 T cell receptor beta chains from one sample, sequenced in a study of OX40 agonist ivuxolimab in advanced cancers. Assay used: immunoSEQ multiplex PCR; TCRdb lists only in-frame clones, some missing. The sample contains about 52,000 clones, around nine tenths of which appear only once. Sample: CD4+ or CD8+ T cells sorted from blood, taken in a trial of the OX40 agonist ivuxolimab. The receptor source for this set is an adult with an advanced solid tumor such as melanoma, head and neck, liver or kidney cancer.

The chain employs TRBV27 and TRBJ1-5, with unresolved D. The CDR3 consists of 11 residues. Trimming removed 5 bases from V and 4 bases from J, with 3 bases in between. Germline assignment: CDR1 MNHEY and CDR2 SMNVEV (reference sequence). DNA for the CDR3: TGTGCCAGCAGTATGAATCAGCCCCAGCATTTT. It yields the protein CASSMNQPQHF.

This clone was counted once. The CDR3 protein is CASSLGGTAPGYTF. The CDR3 DNA reads TGTGCCAGCAGCTTAGGGGGGACGGCTCCGGGCTACACCTTC. The V and J genes are TRBV7-9 and TRBJ1-2; D may be TRBD1 (5 bases). V shed 1 base and J shed 8 bases, with 14 bases lying between them. Per the germline V gene, CDR1 is SEHNR and CDR2 is FQNEAQ (reference sequence). This CDR3 spans 14 amino acids.

The V gene is TRBV30, the J gene TRBJ2-1, with TRBD1 identical over 9 bases. The germline CDR1 and CDR2 sequences are GTSNPN and SVGIG (reference sequence). The CDR3 is made up of 14 amino acids. With 0 bases clipped from V and 6 bases from J, the junction kept 3 bases outside the gene matches. The CDR3 DNA reads as TGTGCCTGGAGTGTCTCGACAGGGGGCAATGAGCAGTTCTTC. Protein sequence: CAWSVSTGGNEQFF.

This chain connects TRBV4-2 to TRBJ2-1; 8 nucleotides align to TRBD1. Germline V lookup: CDR1 LGHNA, CDR2 YNFKEQ. The V and J ends lost 1 base and 9 bases, in that order; junction bases with no gene match: 5. The CDR3 extends over 14 amino acids. The CDR3 spells CASSQVGQGGEQFF. DNA of the CDR3: TGTGCCAGCAGCCAAGTCGGACAGGGAGGTGAGCAGTTCTTC.

This clone was recorded once. J is TRBJ2-1 and V is TRBV10-2; the D is unclear. The germline V and J ends were trimmed by 1 base and 6 bases, with 10 bases remaining between them. Germline CDR1 and CDR2: WSHSY and SAAADI. This CDR3 contains 14 residues. CDR3: CASSEFDSGNEQFF. CDR3 DNA sequence: TGCGCCAGCAGTGAGTTCGACTCGGGCAATGAGCAGTTCTTC.